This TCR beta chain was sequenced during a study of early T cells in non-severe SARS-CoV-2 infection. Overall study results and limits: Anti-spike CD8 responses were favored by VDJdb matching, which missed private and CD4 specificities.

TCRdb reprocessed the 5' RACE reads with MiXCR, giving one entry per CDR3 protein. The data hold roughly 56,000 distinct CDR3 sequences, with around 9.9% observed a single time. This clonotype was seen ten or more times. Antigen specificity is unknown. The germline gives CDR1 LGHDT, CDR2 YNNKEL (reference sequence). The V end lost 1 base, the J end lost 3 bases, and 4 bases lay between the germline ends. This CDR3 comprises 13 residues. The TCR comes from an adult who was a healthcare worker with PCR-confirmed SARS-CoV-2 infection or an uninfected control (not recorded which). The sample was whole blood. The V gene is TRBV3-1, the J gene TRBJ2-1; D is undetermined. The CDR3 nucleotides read TGTGCCAGCAGCCAAGGGTTCTACAATGAGCAGTTCTTC. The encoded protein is CASSQGFYNEQFF.